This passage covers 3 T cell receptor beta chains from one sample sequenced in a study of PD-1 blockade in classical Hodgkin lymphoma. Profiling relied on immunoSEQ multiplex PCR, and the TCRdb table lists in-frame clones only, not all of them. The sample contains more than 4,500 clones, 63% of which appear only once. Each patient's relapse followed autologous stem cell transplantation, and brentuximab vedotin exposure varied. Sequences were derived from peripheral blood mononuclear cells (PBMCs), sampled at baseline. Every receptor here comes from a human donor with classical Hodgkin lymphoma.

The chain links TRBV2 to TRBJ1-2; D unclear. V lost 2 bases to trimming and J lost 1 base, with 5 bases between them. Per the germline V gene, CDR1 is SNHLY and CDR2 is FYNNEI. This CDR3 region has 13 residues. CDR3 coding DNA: TGTGCCAGCAGTGAACAGATTAACTATGGCTACACCTTC. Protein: CASSEQINYGYTF.

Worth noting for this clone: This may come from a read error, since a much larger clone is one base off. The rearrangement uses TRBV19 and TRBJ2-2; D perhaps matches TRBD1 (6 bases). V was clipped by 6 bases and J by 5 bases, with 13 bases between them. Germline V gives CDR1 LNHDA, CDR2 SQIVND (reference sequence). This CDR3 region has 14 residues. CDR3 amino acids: CASSGQSGTGELFF. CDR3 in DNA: TGTGCCAGTAGCGGACAGTCGGGGACCGGGGAGCTGTTTTTT.

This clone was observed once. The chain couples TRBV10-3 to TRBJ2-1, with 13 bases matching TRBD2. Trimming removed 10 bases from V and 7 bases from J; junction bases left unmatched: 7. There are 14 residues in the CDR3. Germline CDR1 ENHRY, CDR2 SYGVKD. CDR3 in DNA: TGTGCCACTGCAGGGACTAGCGGGGAGAATGAGCAGTTCTTC. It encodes CATAGTSGENEQFF.